This T cell receptor beta chain emerged from a study of metastatic and nonmetastatic thyroid tumors (dated by TCRdb to 2020 to 2022). Regarding the research as a whole: Repertoires from peripheral blood and from tumor or nodule tissue samples of malignant and benign thyroid patients were compared. What the authors observed across the whole study: TCR beta diversity was reported as significantly higher in malignant tumors than in benign nodules, in both blood and tumor samples.

None of the patients had been given any treatment before thyroid surgery. The study retrospectively analysed patient clinical samples collected from 2012 to 2018 using T-cell receptor beta sequencing. Only a few counts were recorded for this clone. What antigen it recognizes has not been identified. Mismatch with germline at one junction end may stem from a read error. The library was generated by PCR. Sequenced using an Illumina HiSeq 4000. High-throughput sequencing was used to profile the TCR beta-chain CDR3 region of every patient. In the original analysis: A classifier to discriminate distant-metastatic papillary thyroid cancer patients was built from CDR3 differences across clinicopathological groups. Repertoire diversity was assessed with the Shannon index, and tumor-blood repertoire similarity with the Morisita-Horn index. The raw public reads went through TCRdb reprocessing: fastp at Q25, MiXCR clone calling, in-frame beta chains kept. TCRdb's processing, not the authors' own work, is the source of the V and J calls. Recorded for this sample are 17,000 or so clones; approximately 20% of them occurred a single time. The biggest ten clones account for approximately 15% of the sample.

The germline V gene encodes CDR1 MNHNS and CDR2 SASEGT. Spanning cysteine to phenylalanine, the CDR3 consists of 15 amino acids. The sequence is cut down to CDR3 DNA, 45 bases in frame from base 1. The material sequenced was tumor tissue. This TCR was recovered from a female donor with papillary thyroid cancer or a benign thyroid nodule (not recorded which). Some clones in this sample may be carry-over from other donors' samples. The rearrangement combines TRBV6-1 with TRBJ1-2; there is no confident call for the D gene. The CDR3 corresponds to CASSARRTIVYVYTF. The DNA sequence reads TGTGCCAGCAGTGCGCGCCGCACTATCGTCTATGTCTACACCTTC.